This T cell receptor (beta chain) was recorded in a study of blood T cells in healthy people across ages. With V trimmed by 4 bases and J by 13 bases, 10 bases remained unmatched. CDR3 size: 13 residues. CDR1 SGHTA and CDR2 FQGNSA come from the germline V gene. This clonotype was detected only a few times. As yet, its antigen is unknown. Alongside a J-beta primer mix, a sample-barcoded 5' primer served in a second PCR lasting roughly 6 to 12 cycles. The authors tagged each cDNA molecule using a template-switch adaptor with 12 random nucleotides. TCRdb reprocessed the 5' RACE reads via MiXCR and lists one record per CDR3 protein. The repertoire holds around 500,000 distinct CDR3 sequences, roughly 43% seen once, with about 26% in the top ten. General study points: The long-lived group displayed more naive CD4+ cells, plus higher diversity, than the aged donors did.

The chain recombines TRBV7-2 with TRBJ2-4; 7 bases agree with TRBD2. Sequenced input: blood. This sequence was found in a man older than 75 in good health. CDR3 in amino acids: CASSSNRDGGQYF. The CDR3 DNA reads as TGTGCCAGCAGCTCGAACCGGGACGGGGGGCAGTACTTC.